The 13 T cell receptor beta chains presented below share a single source sample, sequenced in a study of cytomegalovirus exposure and HLA in healthy donors (dated by TCRdb to about 2017). Library generation was performed with the immunoSEQ multiplex PCR assay. A mixture of 60 forward primers for TCR Vbeta segments and 13 reverse primers for TCR Jbeta segments was used in the multiplex PCR. The source is immuneACCESS, and TCRdb retained only in-frame sequences with V and J called. Part of the clones is not carried over; for the studies checked, unresolved V genes explain less than half of this, and the remainder is unexplained. Present in this sample are about 160,000 clones, roughly 80% of which were seen just once. In total, the top ten clones hold roughly 2% of the sample. The sample taken for sequencing was PBMCs. These receptors were obtained from a female donor in good health and CMV-seronegative.

The rearrangement joins TRBV5-1 to TRBJ1-2, with 8 nucleotides matching TRBD1. CDR1 and CDR2 from the germline V gene are SGHRS and YFSETQ. CDR3 length: 14 amino acids. V shed 0 bases, J shed 6 bases, and the junction held 4 bases outside the gene matches. Here the CDR3 reads CASSLGTGIDGYTF. In nucleotides, the CDR3 is TGCGCCAGCAGCTTGGGGACAGGGATTGATGGCTACACCTTC.

This chain uses TRBV6-6 with TRBJ1-2, with D unclear. There are 14 residues in the CDR3. Germline V gene data show CDR1 as MNHNY and CDR2 as SVGAGI (reference sequence). V lost 3 bases, J lost 4 bases, and 12 bases lay in between. CDR3 sequence reads: CASSYLPEIYGYTF. In DNA, the CDR3 is TGTGCCAGCAGTTATTTACCGGAGATCTATGGCTACACCTTC.

The chain employs TRBV5-1 and TRBJ2-2; D may be TRBD1 (6 bases). This CDR3 has 15 amino acids. V was shortened by 1 base and J by 4 bases, with 11 bases between the two germline ends. The germline gives CDR1 SGHRS, CDR2 YFSETQ. The CDR3 loop is CASSLRTGLTGELFF. The CDR3 DNA sequence: TGCGCCAGCAGCTTGAGAACAGGGCTCACCGGGGAGCTGTTTTTT.

This chain joins TRBV2 and TRBJ2-3; TRBD1 might be the D (6 bases). This CDR3 region has 12 residues. CDR1 and CDR2 from the germline V gene are SNHLY and FYNNEI. V was pared by 11 bases and J by 2 bases, with 11 bases between. CDR3 sequence reads: CAGGQITDTQYF. The CDR3 DNA reads as TGTGCCGGTGGACAGATCACAGATACGCAGTATTTT.

The chain is built from TRBV19 and TRBJ2-1; no clear D gene. Trimming removed 3 bases from V and 4 bases from J, with 7 bases in between. Germline V gene data show CDR1 as LNHDA and CDR2 as SQIVND (reference sequence). CDR3 length equals 13 residues. This CDR3 is CASSIGSYNEQFF. The CDR3 DNA sequence: TGTGCCAGTAGTATCGGGTCGTACAATGAGCAGTTCTTC.

The chain is built from TRBV5-1 and TRBJ2-1, with TRBD2 matching 11 bases. Germline V gives CDR1 SGHRS, CDR2 YFSETQ. Unmatched junction bases numbered 1, after V lost 5 bases and J lost 0 bases. This CDR3 contains 15 residues. Here the CDR3 reads CASRTSGDSYNEQFF. The CDR3, as DNA: TGCGCCAGCAGGACTAGCGGGGACTCCTACAATGAGCAGTTCTTC.

This chain connects TRBV5-4 to TRBJ1-1; perhaps TRBD1 as D (5 bases). V was clipped by 0 bases and J by 4 bases, with 10 bases between them. This CDR3 contains 14 residues. Germline V gives CDR1 SGHNT, CDR2 YYREEE (reference sequence). CDR3 region: CASSLAGGGTEAFF. Written as DNA, the CDR3 is TGTGCCAGCAGCTTGGCCGGGGGGGGCACTGAAGCTTTCTTT.

This chain joins TRBV5-1 and TRBJ2-1; TRBD2 matches 12 bases. J lost 3 bases, V lost 5 bases, and 6 bases had no gene match. There are 16 residues in the CDR3. CDR1 SGHRS and CDR2 YFSETQ come from the germline V gene. DNA for the CDR3: TGCGCCAGCAGATCACTAGCGGGGGGTATCTACAATGAGCAGTTCTTC. Its protein is CASRSLAGGIYNEQFF.

The chain joins TRBV18 to TRBJ2-5; weak D call: TRBD2 (6 bases). The V and J ends lost 3 bases and 1 base respectively, with 12 bases between them. Per the germline V gene, CDR1 is KGHSH and CDR2 is LQKENI. The CDR3 is 15 amino acids. CDR3 protein: CASSPFGGPQETQYF. Here the CDR3 DNA reads TGTGCCAGCTCACCCTTCGGAGGGCCCCAAGAGACCCAGTACTTC.

The chain uses TRBV11-2 and TRBJ2-1; maybe TRBD1 (6 bases). Per the germline V gene, CDR1 is SGHAT and CDR2 is FQNNGV. The CDR3 covers 15 residues. Trimming took 0 bases from V and 10 from J, leaving 16 bases between them. This chain's CDR3 is CASSLEGRGPGEQFF. The CDR3 DNA is TGTGCCAGCAGCTTAGAAGGCAGGGGTCCTGGAGAGCAGTTCTTC.

This clone was observed a single time. The gene calls are TRBV30 and TRBJ2-2; 10 bases match TRBD2. V lost 2 bases and J lost 1; bases outside the gene matches: 7. Germline CDR1 is GTSNPN and CDR2 is SVGIG (reference sequence). The CDR3 totals 17 residues. CDR3 residues: CAWSPILAGGNTGELFF. As DNA, the CDR3 is TGTGCCTGGAGTCCCATTTTAGCGGGAGGGAACACCGGGGAGCTGTTTTTT.

As concerns this clone: The sample contains more than one DNA sequence encoding this CDR3. V usage is TRBV30 and J usage is TRBJ2-7; D not certain. This CDR3 comprises 11 residues. Germline V CDR1 and CDR2: GTSNPN, SVGIG (reference sequence). V lost 2 bases, J lost 0 bases, and 2 bases lay in between. CDR3 sequence: CAWSLSYEQYF. DNA for the CDR3: TGTGCCTGGAGTCTCTCCTACGAGCAGTACTTC.

The chain combines TRBV12-5 with TRBJ2-2; no clear D gene. This CDR3 contains 12 residues. Trimming stripped 7 bases from V and 6 bases from J, with 9 bases between. Germline V gene sequence: CDR1 LGHNT, CDR2 FRNRAP. The CDR3 DNA sequence: TGTGCTAGTGCCCTAGACGCCGGGGAGCTGTTTTTT. Amino acid sequence: CASALDAGELFF.